This T cell receptor beta chain was identified in a study of type 1 regulatory T cells. Study-level information: T-allo10 is an in vitro-generated, Tr1-enriched CD4 T cell product specific for alloantigen. Points from the study as a whole: Compared with non-type 1 regulatory T cells, type 1 regulatory T cells showed a more restricted TCR repertoire.

On this clonotype itself: Its antigen remains unidentified.

From the reads, TCRdb called clonotypes with MiXCR, one entry per CDR3 protein. The profile shows about 65,000 distinct CDR3 sequences, approximately 50% of them singletons. The V end lost 4 bases, the J end lost 7 bases, and 2 bases lay between the germline ends. The CDR3 runs 10 residues. CDR1 MNHNY and CDR2 SVGAGI come from the germline V gene (reference sequence). The V gene is TRBV6-6, the J gene TRBJ2-1; D is ambiguous. Sequences were obtained from cultured non-Tr1 T cells, either the whole culture or a sorted T cell fraction (not recorded which). The TCR sequence derives from a human donor in good health. The chain's CDR3 is CASSLNEQFF. CDR3 DNA sequence: TGTGCCAGCAGTTTGAATGAGCAGTTCTTC.